The 7 T cell receptor beta chains presented below share a single source sample, sequenced in a study of blood T cell repertoires in COVID-19. This table comes from immunoSEQ multiplex PCR, and its TCRdb copy is limited to in-frame clones, with some not included. The sample holds 290,000 or so clones, roughly 92% seen once. Sequencing was carried out using peripheral blood. All receptors come from a woman in her twenties or thirties with COVID-19, enrolled during active disease.

Regarding this clone: Within the sample, other DNA sequences also encode this same CDR3. The rearrangement uses TRBV9 and TRBJ1-5; possible D gene TRBD1, 6 bases. Germline assignment: CDR1 SGDLS and CDR2 YYNGEE. The V gene lost 0 bases and the J gene lost 5 bases, with 6 bases spanning the gap. This CDR3 has 13 residues. The CDR3 region is CASSVGQDQPQHF. The DNA of the CDR3 is TGTGCCAGCAGCGTAGGACAGGATCAGCCCCAGCATTTT.

The gene calls are TRBV15 and TRBJ2-7; the D gene is possibly TRBD1 (5 bases). This CDR3 region has 14 residues. V lost 1 base and J 1 base, leaving 8 bases between the germline ends. Germline CDR1 LNHNV, CDR2 YYDKDF (reference sequence). The CDR3 region has the DNA TGTGCCACCAGCAGAGGAAGGGGATCCTACGAGCAGTACTTC. Translated: CATSRGRGSYEQYF.

The rearrangement uses TRBV27 and TRBJ2-1; 7 nucleotides align to TRBD2. With 5 bases clipped from V and 3 bases from J, the junction kept 7 bases outside the gene matches. The CDR3 has 15 residues. The germline V gene has CDR1 MNHEY and CDR2 SMNVEV (reference sequence). The DNA of the CDR3 is TGTGCCAGCAGTCCCTGGGGGGAGGGCTACAATGAGCAGTTCTTC. Its translation is CASSPWGEGYNEQFF.

The chain uses TRBV5-8 and TRBJ2-3; the match to TRBD2 covers 9 bases. The CDR3 consists of 16 residues. Trimming cost V 4 bases and J 2 bases; bases outside gene matches: 8. Germline-derived CDR1 and CDR2 are SGHTS and YDEGEE. CDR3 sequence (DNA): TGTGCCAGCAGCCTTGGGGCTAGCGGGAACACAGATACGCAGTATTTT. It codes for CASSLGASGNTDTQYF.

This chain uses TRBV2 with TRBJ2-3; 8 bases fit TRBD1. The germline CDR1 and CDR2 sequences are SNHLY and FYNNEI. V gave up 6 bases and J gave up 4 bases; unmatched junction bases: 9. The CDR3 sequence is 15 residues long. CDR3 nucleotides: TGTGCCAGCAGGCGGGACAGGTCGACTTCAGATACGCAGTATTTT. Translation gives CASRRDRSTSDTQYF.

This clone was recorded once. This chain links TRBV10-2 with TRBJ2-7; possible D gene TRBD2, 5 bases. CDR3 length equals 16 residues. With 3 bases removed from V and 7 bases from J, the gap between germline ends came to 22 bases. Per germline, CDR1 WSHSY and CDR2 SAAADI. The CDR3 DNA is TGCGCCAGCAGTGACCTACTAGGGTCGGTGATTCGTGAGCAGTACTTC. Translating it yields CASSDLLGSVIREQYF.

The chain couples TRBV9 to TRBJ1-6; no reliable D call. The CDR3 is 15 amino acids. Trimming stripped 3 bases from V and 0 bases from J, with 7 bases between. CDR1 and CDR2 from the germline V gene are SGDLS and YYNGEE. CDR3 in amino acids: CASSATSSYNSPLHF. DNA for the CDR3: TGTGCCAGCAGCGCCACCAGCTCCTATAATTCACCCCTCCACTTT.